The 2 T cell receptor beta chains in this list originate from one sample, sequenced in a study of T cells in localized non-small cell lung cancer. Clones were sequenced by immunoSEQ multiplex PCR, and TCRdb holds only the in-frame ones, with some missing. The sample records 1,300 to 1,500 clones, 20% to 30% being singletons. The sequences come from normal lung tissue next to the tumor, collected before any cancer treatment. The receptors originated from a man between 40 and 70 years old with stage II squamous cell lung carcinoma.

This clone came up a few times. The chain couples TRBV15 to TRBJ2-3; no firm D call. Germline CDR1 LNHNV, CDR2 YYDKDF (reference sequence). Trimming took 2 bases from V and 5 from J, leaving 11 bases between them. There are 14 residues in the CDR3. The CDR3 region is CATSRSLRGDTQYF. CDR3 nucleotides: TGTGCCACCAGCAGAAGCCTTAGAGGAGATACGCAGTATTTT.

This chain joins TRBV6-8 and TRBJ2-1; 13 bases fit TRBD2. V gave up 5 bases and J gave up 8 bases; unmatched junction bases: 18. The CDR3 has 19 amino acids. Per the germline V gene, CDR1 is MNHGY and CDR2 is SAAAGT. The CDR3 is CASSDSGLAGVLNGHEQFF. CDR3 DNA: TGTGCCAGCAGTGATTCCGGACTAGCGGGAGTGCTGAATGGACATGAGCAGTTCTTC.